This T cell receptor beta chain was captured by sequencing in a study of neurological immune-mediated disorders. This clonotype was seen only a few times. What it binds is not known. The cDNA was synthesized by 5'RACE incorporating 10-nucleotide random UMIs. TCRdb called the 5' RACE reads again in MiXCR, with one record for every CDR3 protein. The sample lists more than 45,000 distinct CDR3 sequences, 4% to 5.5% occurring once. Regarding the study as a whole: Multiple sclerosis was found to have the least TCR clonal expansion, below healthy controls, and HTLV-1-associated myelopathy the most. It was the repertoires of 18 of 34 multiple sclerosis patients that phylogenetic grouping placed in one related-CDR3 cluster, which is a possible signature.

The unsorted libraries originated from 2 million PBMCs kept at -80 C. The sample taken for sequencing was PBMCs. This TCR was recovered from a man aged 45-65 years with multiple sclerosis.

The CDR3 sequence: CASSQGGDQPQHF. The CDR3 bases are TGTGCCAGCAGCCAAGGGGGGGATCAGCCCCAGCATTTT. The chain links TRBV3-1 to TRBJ1-5; possibly TRBD1 for D (5 bases). Per germline, CDR1 LGHDT and CDR2 YNNKEL (reference sequence). This CDR3 region has 13 residues. V was clipped by 1 base and J by 5 bases, with 6 bases between them.